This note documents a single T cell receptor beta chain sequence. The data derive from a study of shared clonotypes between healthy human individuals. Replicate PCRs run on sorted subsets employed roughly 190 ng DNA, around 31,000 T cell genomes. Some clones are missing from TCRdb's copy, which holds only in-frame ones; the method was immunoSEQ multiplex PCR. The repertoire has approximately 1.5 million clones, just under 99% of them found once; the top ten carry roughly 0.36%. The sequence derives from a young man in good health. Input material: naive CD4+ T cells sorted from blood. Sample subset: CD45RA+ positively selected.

The CDR3 DNA reads as TGTGCCAGTGGGGCCGGAGGGAGTGGGACCCAGTACTTC. Translating gives CASGAGGSGTQYF. This chain uses TRBV27 with TRBJ2-5; tentatively, D is TRBD2 (6 bases). Germline CDR1 MNHEY, CDR2 SMNVEV (reference sequence). This CDR3 has 13 amino acids. V lost 9 bases and J lost 7, with 18 bases in between.